This T cell receptor beta chain came from a study of blood T cell repertoires in COVID-19. As for the study in general: Acute and convalescent COVID-19 specimens originated in the United States, Italy and Spain. The analysed material was cDNA or gDNA that came from T cells, B-cell-depleted T cells, or PBMCs.

Per the study methods: Counts of nucleated cells, estimated from reference gene primer amplification, were obtained. Produced via immunoSEQ multiplex PCR; TCRdb's table is partial and in-frame only. The DNA was the basis for D and trimming; V, J and clone size are from that table. The repertoire has approximately 150,000 clones, approximately 92% of them found once; the top ten carry 2.5% to 3.5%. The CDR3 totals 15 residues. CDR1 SGHVS and CDR2 FQNEAQ come from the germline V gene. V shed 4 bases and J shed 5 bases, with 15 bases lying between them. A few counts support this clone. Material: peripheral blood. The TCR sequence derives from an older woman with active COVID-19. The chain joins TRBV7-8 to TRBJ1-5; possibly TRBD1 for D (5 bases). CDR3 coding DNA: TGTGCCAGCAGCTCCGGACGGGGAGGGGATCAGCCCCAGCATTTT. It codes for CASSSGRGGDQPQHF.